The present T cell receptor (beta chain) was sequenced within a study of cytomegalovirus exposure and HLA in healthy donors (dated by TCRdb to 2016 to 2017). Looking at the study overall: According to an earlier analysis of 587 of the donors, roughly 180 million T cells yielded 117 million unique TCR beta sequences and roughly 280 Gb of sequence data. Approximately 310 gigabases of sequencing data and 75 million to 85 million unique TCR sequences made up an early release that covered approximately 650 HLA-typed donors. Of the 300 to 450 genotyped donors, approximately 80% fell in the genetic ancestry cluster associated with self-reported Caucasian donors. The study aimed to test whether signatures of past pathogen exposure could be identified by cataloging public T cell receptors. Using immunosequencing, the study profiled T cell repertoires from 666 subjects and related those repertoires to cytomegalovirus serostatus. A separate validation cohort of approximately 120 different subjects was used in addition to the 666-subject first cohort. To predict cytomegalovirus infection status, the study brought together high-throughput TCR immunosequencing, statistical association of individual TCRs with disease status, and machine learning. In a later analysis, previously published TCR beta repertoires from some 640 donors were re-analyzed and high-resolution HLA genotyping was added so that TCR occurrence patterns could be studied. In the later analysis, no new phenotypic data were used to find candidate immune exposures; instead, reliance was placed on TCR beta sequences and their occurrence across donors. To decide whether each TCR beta V gene segment behaved as functional or pseudogenic, an earlier analysis of several hundred of the donors relied on high-throughput TCR beta sequencing. Donor age, sex, ethnicity and CMV serostatus were collected together with the repertoire data. A later genetic analysis used genome-wide SNP genotypes for about 60% of the roughly 670 donors, treating that subset as a discovery cohort. All discovery cohort repertoires had been generated on a single sequencing platform. Both class I and class II loci were covered by HLA typing, at four-digit resolution. The number of donors typed differed by locus, with about 620-630 for A, B, C, DRB1 and DQB1, around 520 for DQA1, 600 to 610 for DPA1, and some 470 for DPB1. Roughly five DR-DQ haplotypes were treated as single units for association and clustering because of strong linkage in the cohort. Across about 380 genotyped donors of the cohort, an average of roughly 250,000 unique TCR beta nucleotide sequences per donor were sequenced, and roughly 18% of those sequences were non-productive. Results the study describes overall, beyond this receptor: Linkage disequilibrium might explain the correlated functional status among segregating V segments, but an unknown experimental factor could not be excluded. In this cohort, only TCR beta chains were sequenced, and detectable features were limited by the absence of alpha or paired-chain data. A total of roughly 160 TCR beta chains were listed by the study as associated with cytomegalovirus. Several of the top co-occurrence clusters appeared to be linked to parvovirus B19, influenza, CMV and Epstein-Barr virus, according to a later analysis. The authors suggested that the approach could potentially be generalized to other disease states and immunological phenotypes. CMV serostatus was the only immune exposure information available for the cohort. Because counts were too low, around 18 rarely observed V segments, including chromosome 9 orphons, were left out of the earlier analysis of roughly 600 of the donors. Presence/absence analyses assumed roughly uniform sequencing depth across donors, an assumption that may not hold. Most TCR sequences were seen in very few donors, while some public TCRs were found in many individuals. An association between a missense DCLRE1C variant and V-gene and J-gene trimming of TCR beta chains was found in a later genetic analysis and replicated in an independent cohort. Assigning TCR associations to individual alleles was difficult when HLA alleles, especially DR and DQ, strongly co-occurred. According to a later genetic analysis, donors in an Asian-associated ancestry cluster had fewer N-insertions in productive TCRs than the approximately 700-donor mean. At a false discovery rate of 0.05, a later analysis linked about 16,000 TCR beta sequences to specific HLA alleles. In a later analysis, HLA-associated TCR beta chains showed more clonal expansion and lower generation probabilities than non-associated chains that were equally common. Because the 87-base-pair reads could not distinguish some IMGT-functional V segments, including TRBV6-2 and TRBV6-3, those segments were excluded. The classifier was reported to diagnose cytomegalovirus status with high specificity and sensitivity in both the original cohort and the validation cohort. Three of the identified cytomegalovirus-associated TCR beta chains were confirmed in vitro to be specific for cytomegalovirus antigens. A further reported finding was that TCR beta sequences accurately predicted the HLA-A and HLA-B alleles for most subjects in the first cohort. Because some donors lacked HLA typing at each locus, the association tests relied only on the typed subset. The sequencing pipeline was judged likely to have produced a cluster of highly shared sequence variants as a technical artifact. An earlier analysis of some 560 of the donors showed that most TCR beta V segments appeared in productive rearrangements either about 87% or about 30% of the time, which broadly matched IMGT annotations. According to a later analysis, TCR association rates differed among HLA loci, with DRB1 alleles showing the most associated TCRs and HLA-C alleles showing the fewest. Most CMV-associated TCR beta chains appeared to be HLA-restricted in a later analysis, and the HLA associations seemed to be driven largely by CMV exposure.

Points on this clone: Its antigen specificity is not known. No clone much larger than this one lies a single base away; base qualities are absent.

In total, around 600 healthy bone marrow donors made up the cohort. At the time of sampling, every cohort member was nominally healthy, though immune exposures that went unrecorded were likely present. The donor was CMV seronegative and was included in the group of a few hundred seronegative cohort members. A peripheral blood sample was collected from each donor, and TCR beta sequencing was performed on peripheral blood mononuclear cells. The Qiagen DNeasy Blood Extraction Kit was used to extract genomic DNA from the blood cell samples. The germline V gene (reference sequence) specifies MNHEY as CDR1 and SMNVEV as CDR2. V has 8 bases trimmed and J has 3 bases trimmed; junction bases matching no gene number 2. Including the terminal cysteine and phenylalanine, the CDR3 comprises 13 residues. Here the CDR3 DNA is all that survives: 39 bases in frame from base 1. Libraries were built with the immunoSEQ multiplex PCR assay. A mixture of 60 forward primers for TCR Vbeta segments and 13 reverse primers for TCR Jbeta segments was used in the multiplex PCR. The CDR3 region of rearranged TCR beta genes was amplified from genomic DNA by a multiplex PCR assay. The amplified TCR beta libraries were sequenced on the Illumina HiSeq System as 87-base-pair reads. Under the source paper's analysis protocol: In a later analysis, some 80 million unique TCR beta chains were counted across the 500 to 700 repertoires, and some 10 million of these chains were shared by at least two donors. To remove PCR and sequencing errors, raw reads were error-corrected and collapsed into unique sequences using a nearest-neighbor algorithm that merged closely related sequences. Alignment of CDR3 sequences to IMGT reference sequences was used to assign V, D and J gene segments. For a sequence to be retained, a match of at least six nucleotides to both a V gene segment and a J gene segment was required. Rearrangements were called productive when the CDR3 lacked stop codons and stayed in frame with V and J; all others were non-productive. CDR3 was defined according to IMGT convention as the region running from the second conserved V-encoded cysteine to the conserved J-encoded phenylalanine. The earlier analysis of around 640 of the donors excluded sequences that lacked an unambiguous match to a single V gene segment. In an earlier analysis of about 590 of the donors, a V segment was called functional when productive rearrangements were above 56.7%, and segregating when the standard deviation between donors exceeded 5%. To diagnose cytomegalovirus status from the catalog of TCR beta chain sequences, a statistical classification framework was built. V and J gene assignment, in a later analysis, came from comparing TCR nucleotide sequences with IMGT/GENE-DB human TR gene sequences. Using the TCRdist pipeline, a later analysis assigned CDR3 sequences along with most-parsimonious VDJ recombination scenarios. In a later analysis, each TCR beta chain was defined by its CDR3 amino acid sequence together with its V-gene family, and reads without a unique V-gene family were excluded. As a way to deal with suspected cross-contamination and a sequencing artifact, a later analysis dropped 640 or so nucleotide sequences that were highly shared and had low generation probability. For each public chain, a later analysis derived a clonal expansion index from normalized ranks of inferred template counts within each repertoire. Generation probabilities in a later analysis came from a VDJ recombination model fitted to out-of-frame rearrangements, and those results were checked against IGoR. A later analysis scored TCR-TCR, TCR-HLA and TCR-CMV co-occurrence with hypergeometric tests, applying a repertoire-size bias correction to TCR pairs. To estimate false discovery rates, a later analysis permuted the HLA or CMV assignments 20 times. In a later analysis, co-occurring TCRs were grouped using DBSCAN, with TCRdist sequence similarity added in when clustering inside HLA-allele-positive subsets. Repertoires with fewer than 30,000 or more than 120,000 public chains, plus five repertoires with anomalous nucleotide sharing, were excluded from co-occurrence clustering. The clones in this table, taken by TCRdb from immuneACCESS, are in-frame only. Not every clone is retained; where verified, under half of the shortfall comes from an unresolved V gene, and the cause of the rest is unknown. D and trimming come from the DNA, and the V and J calls and clone size come from that table. This sample gives 100,000 or so clones in total; about 81% of them show up just once. The ten largest account for less than 1.5% of the sample.

The chain joins TRBV27 to TRBJ2-3, with 10 junctional bases fitting TRBD1. The receptor's source is a man in his forties in good health and CMV-seronegative. Sequencing was performed on PBMCs. The CDR3 in this case is CASGTGETDTQYF. The sequenced DNA: TGTGCCAGCGGGACAGGGGAGACAGATACGCAGTATTTT.